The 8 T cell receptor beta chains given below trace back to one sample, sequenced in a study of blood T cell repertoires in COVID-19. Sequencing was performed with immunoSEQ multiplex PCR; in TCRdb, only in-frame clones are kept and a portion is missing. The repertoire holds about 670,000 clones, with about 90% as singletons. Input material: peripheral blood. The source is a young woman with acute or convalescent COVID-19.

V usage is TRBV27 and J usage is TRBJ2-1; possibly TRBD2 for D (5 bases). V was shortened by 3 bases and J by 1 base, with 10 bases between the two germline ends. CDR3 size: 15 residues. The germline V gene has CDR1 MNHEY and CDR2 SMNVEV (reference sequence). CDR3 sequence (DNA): TGTGCCAGCAGTTTGGGAGCGGCATCCTACAATGAGCAGTTCTTC. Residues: CASSLGAASYNEQFF.

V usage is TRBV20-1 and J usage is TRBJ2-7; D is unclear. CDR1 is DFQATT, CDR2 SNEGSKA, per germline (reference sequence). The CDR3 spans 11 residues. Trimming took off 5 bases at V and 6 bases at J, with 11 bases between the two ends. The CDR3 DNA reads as TGCAGTGCTCCTGACTTTGGCGAGCAGTACTTC. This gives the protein CSAPDFGEQYF.

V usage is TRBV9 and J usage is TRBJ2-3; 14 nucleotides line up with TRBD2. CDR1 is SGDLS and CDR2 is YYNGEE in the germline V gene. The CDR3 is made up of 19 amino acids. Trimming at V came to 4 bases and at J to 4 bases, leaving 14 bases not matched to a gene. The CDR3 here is CASSSQRLAGGRVSDTQYF. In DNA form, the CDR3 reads TGTGCCAGCAGCTCGCAGCGACTAGCGGGGGGGCGCGTTTCAGATACGCAGTATTTT.

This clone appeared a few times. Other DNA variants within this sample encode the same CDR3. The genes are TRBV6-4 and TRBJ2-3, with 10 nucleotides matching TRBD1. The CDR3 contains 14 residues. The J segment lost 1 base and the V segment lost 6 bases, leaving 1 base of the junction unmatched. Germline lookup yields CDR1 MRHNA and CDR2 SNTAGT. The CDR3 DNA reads TGTGCCAGCAGCGGGACAGGGGGCACAGATACGCAGTATTTT. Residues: CASSGTGGTDTQYF.

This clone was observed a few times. This chain's CDR3 is CAWSPGTGNGAGYTF. CDR3 DNA: TGTGCCTGGAGTCCTGGGACAGGGAACGGCGCTGGCTACACCTTC. The chain carries TRBV30 and TRBJ1-2; TRBD1 agrees at 9 bases. The CDR3 is 15 residues long. Germline V lookup: CDR1 GTSNPN, CDR2 SVGIG (reference sequence). V shed 2 bases, J shed 7 bases, and the junction held 11 bases outside the gene matches.

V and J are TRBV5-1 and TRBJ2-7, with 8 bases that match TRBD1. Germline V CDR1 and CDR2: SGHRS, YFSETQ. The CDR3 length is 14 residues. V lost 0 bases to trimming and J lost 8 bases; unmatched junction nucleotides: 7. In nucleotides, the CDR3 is TGCGCCAGCAGCTTGGAGGACAGGGACCCCCAGCAGTACTTC. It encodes CASSLEDRDPQQYF.

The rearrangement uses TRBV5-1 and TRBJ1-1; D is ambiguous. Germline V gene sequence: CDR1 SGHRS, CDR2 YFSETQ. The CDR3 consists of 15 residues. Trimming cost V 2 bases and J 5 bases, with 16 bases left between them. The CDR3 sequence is CASSLLGNSVTEAFF. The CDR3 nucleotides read TGCGCCAGCAGCTTACTAGGGAATTCGGTTACTGAAGCTTTCTTT.

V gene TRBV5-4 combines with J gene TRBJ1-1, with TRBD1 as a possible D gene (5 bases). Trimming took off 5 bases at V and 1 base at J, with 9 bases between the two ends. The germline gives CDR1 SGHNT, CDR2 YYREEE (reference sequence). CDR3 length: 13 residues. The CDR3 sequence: CASRVGRNTEAFF. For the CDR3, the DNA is TGTGCCAGCAGAGTGGGGCGGAACACTGAAGCTTTCTTT. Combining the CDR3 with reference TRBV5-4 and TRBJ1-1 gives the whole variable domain ETGVTQSPTHLIKTRGQQVTLRCSSQSGHNTVSWYQQALGQGPQFIFQYYREEENGRGNFPPRFSGLQFPNYSSELNVNALELDDSALYLCASRVGRNTEAFFGQGTRLTVV.